The rows below give T cell receptor beta chains drawn from one sample of a study of shared clonotypes between healthy human individuals. Produced via immunoSEQ multiplex PCR; TCRdb's table is partial and in-frame only. The profile shows 2 million to 2.5 million clones, less than 95% of them singletons. Sequenced material: naive CD4+ T cells from PBMCs. Receptors were obtained from a man between 18 and 35 years old in good health. Some clones in this sample may be carry-over from other donors' samples. The conserved cysteine and the conserved F or W are not part of the CDR3 here. Part of the rows lack a size; the others show once, few, many or a class for expanded clones.

V	J	size	CDR3
TRBV28	TRBJ2-5	-	ASKERRIQETQY
TRBV29-1	TRBJ2-7	-	SATRGTGGYEQY
TRBV15	TRBJ2-2	-	ATSREGGGGGELF
TRBV19	TRBJ2-2	once	ASRRGPNTGELF
TRBV5-4	TRBJ2-5	-	ASSLGLLGGAETQY
TRBV6-1	TRBJ1-1	-	ASIIGRTEAF
TRBV18	TRBJ2-1	-	ASSQGQLSYNEQF
TRBV5-1	TRBJ2-5	-	ASSLGPAQETQY
TRBV13	TRBJ1-5	-	ASSLRLGQGNQPQH
TRBV19	TRBJ2-1	-	ASSIIKAGGPVPAADLNEQF
TRBV5-1	TRBJ2-2	once	ASSPNGEAGELF
TRBV7-2	TRBJ1-2	-	ASSRQGVGGYT
TRBV5-1	TRBJ1-1	-	ASSSVYGTRAF
TRBV28	TRBJ2-7	-	ASRPDDLYEQY
TRBV9	TRBJ2-5	-	ASSAGGSQETQY
TRBV6-1	TRBJ2-3	-	ASSEPNQGASGSGTQY
TRBV18	TRBJ1-1	-	ASSRATGGTEAF
TRBV18	TRBJ2-7	-	ASARGRTETYEQY
TRBV7-9	TRBJ1-1	-	ASSLAGERTEAF
TRBV6-1	TRBJ2-5	-	ASRMGQETQY
TRBV28	TRBJ1-1	-	ASSPPGGDNTEAF
TRBV5-6	TRBJ2-7	-	ASSLEQVTEQY
TRBV28	TRBJ1-1	-	ASERDSDRPVRAF
TRBV18	TRBJ2-4	once	ASSPGSKNIQY
TRBV5-1	TRBJ2-7	-	ASSLRAGVGPEQY
TRBV30	TRBJ1-6	-	AWSRRSPLH
TRBV11-2	TRBJ2-5	-	ASSLIRSVTQY
TRBV7-2	TRBJ2-1	-	ASSLRALNEQF
TRBV2	TRBJ2-1	-	ASSGLLPSSYNEQF
TRBV6-5	TRBJ1-5	-	ASSPDRVAGQPQH
TRBV6-5	TRBJ2-5	-	ASSGTEETQY
TRBV28	TRBJ2-3	-	ASGTVYPPTDTQY
TRBV6-1	TRBJ2-3	-	ASSGIAGGGADTQY
TRBV11-2	TRBJ2-3	-	ASSERYGGSTDTQY
TRBV7-9	TRBJ1-4	-	ASSLETGIEKLF
TRBV5-4	TRBJ2-7	-	ASRRGQGYVYEQY
TRBV10-1	TRBJ2-1	-	ASSEPGTTYNEQF
TRBV9	TRBJ2-7	once	ASSRDPSYEQY
TRBV28	TRBJ2-3	-	ASSSAQGSKTDTQY
TRBV10-3	TRBJ2-3	-	AASAGTANTDTQY
TRBV18	TRBJ2-3	once	ASSLGLAGTDTQY
TRBV29-1	TRBJ2-7	-	SVAAGTGDYEQY
TRBV10-3	TRBJ2-7	-	AIRKAGGDEQY
TRBV4-3	TRBJ2-5	-	ASSPGTGRFQETQY